A selection of T cell receptor beta chains follows, all from one sample in a study of cytotoxic CD8 clonotypes in ibrutinib-treated CLL. Profiling relied on immunoSEQ multiplex PCR, and the TCRdb table lists in-frame clones only, not all of them. The sample lists approximately 340,000 clones, about 61% occurring once. Sample: PBMCs, taken after 36 months of ibrutinib treatment. Receptor source: a human donor with chronic lymphocytic leukemia. CDR3s include the opening cysteine and the closing phenylalanine or tryptophan. The D gene is left open where the match is weak. Some rows mark clone size as missing; the rest say once, few, many or name a class of expanded clone.

clone_size: .; v_call: TRBV15; j_call: TRBJ2-3; d_call: .; cdr3_nt: TGTGCCACCAGCAGCGGCCCCCCCGGGAGGGGGCCAGATACGCAGTATTTT; cdr3_aa: CATSSGPPGRGPDTQYF
clone_size: .; v_call: TRBV19; j_call: TRBJ2-2; d_call: .; cdr3_nt: TGTGCCAGTAGTACCTACTCAGGCACCGGGGAGCTGTTTTTT; cdr3_aa: CASSTYSGTGELFF
clone_size: few; v_call: TRBV6-5; j_call: TRBJ2-5; d_call: TRBD2; cdr3_nt: TGTGCCAGCAGGGGACTAGCGGCTACCTTGTACTTC; cdr3_aa: CASRGLAATLYF
clone_size: .; v_call: TRBV9; j_call: TRBJ2-5; d_call: TRBD2; cdr3_nt: TGTGCCAGCAGCGTAGGGCTAGCGGGAGCCGAGACCCAGTACTTC; cdr3_aa: CASSVGLAGAETQYF
clone_size: .; v_call: TRBV28; j_call: TRBJ1-2; d_call: .; cdr3_nt: TGTGCCACTAGGTTGGCGGGAGCCTATGGCTACACCTTC; cdr3_aa: CATRLAGAYGYTF
clone_size: .; v_call: TRBV29-1; j_call: TRBJ2-7; d_call: .; cdr3_nt: TGCAGCGTCGCAATTTCAGGGGGGTATTTAGGCGAGCAGTACTTC; cdr3_aa: CSVAISGGYLGEQYF
clone_size: few; v_call: TRBV29-1; j_call: TRBJ1-2; d_call: .; cdr3_nt: TGCAGCGCCGCGAGGGACTCATATGGCTACACCTTC; cdr3_aa: CSAARDSYGYTF
clone_size: .; v_call: TRBV20-1; j_call: TRBJ1-1; d_call: .; cdr3_nt: TGCAGTGCTATAAGGGGCGCTGAAGCTTTCTTT; cdr3_aa: CSAIRGAEAFF
clone_size: .; v_call: TRBV4-1; j_call: TRBJ2-3; d_call: .; cdr3_nt: TGCGCCAGCAGCCAAAGGGGGGCGGGCACAGATACGCAGTATTTT; cdr3_aa: CASSQRGAGTDTQYF
clone_size: once; v_call: TRBV28; j_call: TRBJ2-7; d_call: .; cdr3_nt: TGTGCCAGCTTCTCCCCCTACGAGCAGTACTTC; cdr3_aa: CASFSPYEQYF
clone_size: .; v_call: TRBV9; j_call: TRBJ2-7; d_call: .; cdr3_nt: TGTGCCAGCAGCGTAGAGTTGGAGACCAGCTCCTACGAGCAGTACTTC; cdr3_aa: CASSVELETSSYEQYF
clone_size: .; v_call: TRBV28; j_call: TRBJ2-7; d_call: .; cdr3_nt: TGTGCCAGCAGTTTAGACAGCCTAGAGCAGTACTTC; cdr3_aa: CASSLDSLEQYF
clone_size: once; v_call: TRBV27; j_call: TRBJ2-1; d_call: .; cdr3_nt: TGTGCCAGCAGTATGGGCGGTCTGGAGCAGTTCTTC; cdr3_aa: CASSMGGLEQFF
clone_size: few; v_call: TRBV28; j_call: TRBJ1-5; d_call: .; cdr3_nt: TGTGCCAGCAAGTCCAGACCGAGCAATCAGCCCCAGCATTTT; cdr3_aa: CASKSRPSNQPQHF
clone_size: .; v_call: TRBV5-1; j_call: TRBJ2-3; d_call: TRBD1; cdr3_nt: TGCGCCAGCAGCGCTGGACAGGGGCGTAGCACAGATACGCAGTATTTT; cdr3_aa: CASSAGQGRSTDTQYF
clone_size: .; v_call: TRBV15; j_call: TRBJ2-7; d_call: .; cdr3_nt: TGTGCCACCAGCTGGCGCAGGGATTCCTACGAGCAGTACTTC; cdr3_aa: CATSWRRDSYEQYF
clone_size: few; v_call: TRBV6-1; j_call: TRBJ1-2; d_call: .; cdr3_nt: TGTGCCAGCAGTGGGGCAGCAGGGGACTATGGCTACACCTTC; cdr3_aa: CASSGAAGDYGYTF
clone_size: .; v_call: TRBV7-2; j_call: TRBJ2-7; d_call: .; cdr3_nt: TGTGCCAGCAGCTTAGGAACTGCGGGTGTCTACGAGCAGTACTTC; cdr3_aa: CASSLGTAGVYEQYF
clone_size: .; v_call: TRBV18; j_call: TRBJ1-4; d_call: .; cdr3_nt: TGTGCCAGCTCACCAATCTATGCGGACCCTAATGAAAAACTGTTTTTT; cdr3_aa: CASSPIYADPNEKLFF
clone_size: .; v_call: TRBV6-6; j_call: TRBJ2-5; d_call: TRBD1; cdr3_nt: TGTGCCAGCAGTGCCTCCGGGACAGGGTGGGGAGAGACCCAGTACTTC; cdr3_aa: CASSASGTGWGETQYF
clone_size: .; v_call: TRBV5-8; j_call: TRBJ2-7; d_call: .; cdr3_nt: TGTGCCAGCAGCTTGTTGGCTGCAGATTACTACGAGCAGTACTTC; cdr3_aa: CASSLLAADYYEQYF
clone_size: .; v_call: TRBV5-1; j_call: TRBJ2-7; d_call: TRBD1; cdr3_nt: TGCGCCAGCAGCTTCGGACAGGGGGTCTCCTACGAGCAGTACTTC; cdr3_aa: CASSFGQGVSYEQYF
clone_size: .; v_call: TRBV25-1; j_call: TRBJ1-2; d_call: TRBD1; cdr3_nt: TGTGCCAGCAGTGAATTGGGCGGGACAGGAAATGGCTACACCTTC; cdr3_aa: CASSELGGTGNGYTF
clone_size: .; v_call: TRBV4-2; j_call: TRBJ1-2; d_call: .; cdr3_nt: TGTGCCAGCAGCCAAGAGTCAAACAGGGTCTATGGCTACACCTTC; cdr3_aa: CASSQESNRVYGYTF
clone_size: .; v_call: TRBV29-1; j_call: TRBJ2-1; d_call: TRBD2; cdr3_nt: TGCAGCGGCGGGAGGGCCGGCAATGAGCAGTTCTTC; cdr3_aa: CSGGRAGNEQFF
clone_size: few; v_call: TRBV2; j_call: TRBJ1-1; d_call: TRBD1; cdr3_nt: TGTGCCAGCAGCCGACAGGGAACAGCTTTCTTT; cdr3_aa: CASSRQGTAFF
clone_size: .; v_call: TRBV6-1; j_call: TRBJ2-1; d_call: .; cdr3_nt: TGTGCCAGCAGTGACGGGATTTACAATGAGCAGTTCTTC; cdr3_aa: CASSDGIYNEQFF
clone_size: .; v_call: TRBV6-5; j_call: TRBJ2-1; d_call: TRBD2; cdr3_nt: TGTGCCAGCAGTTACTCGCTAGCGGGGGCCGAGAATGAGCAGTTCTTC; cdr3_aa: CASSYSLAGAENEQFF
clone_size: .; v_call: TRBV6-5; j_call: TRBJ1-2; d_call: .; cdr3_nt: TGTGCCAGCCGTTCAGGGGATGGCTACACCTTC; cdr3_aa: CASRSGDGYTF